Sequencing of this T cell receptor (beta chain) was carried out in a study of blood T cell repertoires in COVID-19. Across the study: The United States, Italy and Spain supplied acute and convalescent COVID-19 samples. In each case, the material was cDNA or gDNA derived from T cells, B-cell-depleted T cells, or PBMCs.

In the authors' methods: How many nucleated cells were present was estimated from reference gene primer amplification. Sequenced by immunoSEQ multiplex PCR; TCRdb stores in-frame clones only, minus some. V and J calls and clone size are given by that table; D and trimming were obtained from the DNA. The sample contains a few hundred thousand clones, 80% to 90% of which appear only once. The V gene's germline CDR1 is LGHNA and CDR2 YSLEER. V was pared by 0 bases and J by 7 bases, with 10 bases of the junction left unmatched. This CDR3 has 16 amino acids. The receptor was derived from a woman aged 50 to 60 who had recovered from COVID-19. This rearrangement joins TRBV4-3 to TRBJ1-2; TRBD1 matches at 8 bases. The sample comprised peripheral blood. The CDR3 region has the DNA TGCGCCAGCAGCCAAGATCTTGCCAGGGGGCGTACTGGCTACACCTTC. Its translation is CASSQDLARGRTGYTF.